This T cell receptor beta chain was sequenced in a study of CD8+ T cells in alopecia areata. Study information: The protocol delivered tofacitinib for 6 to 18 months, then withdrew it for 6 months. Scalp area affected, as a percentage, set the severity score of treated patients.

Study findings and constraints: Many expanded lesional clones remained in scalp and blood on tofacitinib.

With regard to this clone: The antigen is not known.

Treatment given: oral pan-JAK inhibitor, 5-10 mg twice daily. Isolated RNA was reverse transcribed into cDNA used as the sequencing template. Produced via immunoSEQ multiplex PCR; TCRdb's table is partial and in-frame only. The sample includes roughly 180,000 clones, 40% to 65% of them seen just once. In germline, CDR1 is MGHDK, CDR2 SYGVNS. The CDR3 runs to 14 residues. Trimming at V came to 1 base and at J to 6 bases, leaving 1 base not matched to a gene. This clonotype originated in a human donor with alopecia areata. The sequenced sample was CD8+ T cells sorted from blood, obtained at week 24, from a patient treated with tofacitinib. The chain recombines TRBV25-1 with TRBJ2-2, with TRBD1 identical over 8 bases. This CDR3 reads CASSESGGPGELFF. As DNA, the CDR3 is TGTGCCAGCAGTGAATCAGGGGGCCCCGGGGAGCTGTTTTTT. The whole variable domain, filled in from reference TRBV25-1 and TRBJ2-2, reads EADIYQTPRYLVIGTGKKITLECSQTMGHDKMYWYQQDPGMELHLIHYSYGVNSTEKGDLSSESTVSRIRTEHFPLTLESARPSHTSQYLCASSESGGPGELFFGEGSRLTVL.